This T cell receptor (beta chain) appears in the sequencing data of a study of technical replicates of blood from a handful of donors. The method was immunoSEQ multiplex PCR; TCRdb's version includes in-frame clones alone and lacks a portion of them. The table records 50,000 to 70,000 clones, about nine tenths of them present only once. Germline CDR1 reads SNHLY; CDR2 reads FYNNEI. This CDR3 is 14 amino acids long. Trimming cost V 8 bases and J 4 bases; bases outside gene matches: 7. The sample taken for sequencing was PBMCs. The TCR sequence derives from a human donor in good health. Some clones in this sample may be carry-over from other donors' samples. The V call is TRBV2, the J call TRBJ2-2; 7 bases match TRBD1. In nucleotides, the CDR3 is TGTGCCAGCGGACTCCAGGGGGTCACCGGGGAGCTGTTTTTT. Translated, it gives CASGLQGVTGELFF.